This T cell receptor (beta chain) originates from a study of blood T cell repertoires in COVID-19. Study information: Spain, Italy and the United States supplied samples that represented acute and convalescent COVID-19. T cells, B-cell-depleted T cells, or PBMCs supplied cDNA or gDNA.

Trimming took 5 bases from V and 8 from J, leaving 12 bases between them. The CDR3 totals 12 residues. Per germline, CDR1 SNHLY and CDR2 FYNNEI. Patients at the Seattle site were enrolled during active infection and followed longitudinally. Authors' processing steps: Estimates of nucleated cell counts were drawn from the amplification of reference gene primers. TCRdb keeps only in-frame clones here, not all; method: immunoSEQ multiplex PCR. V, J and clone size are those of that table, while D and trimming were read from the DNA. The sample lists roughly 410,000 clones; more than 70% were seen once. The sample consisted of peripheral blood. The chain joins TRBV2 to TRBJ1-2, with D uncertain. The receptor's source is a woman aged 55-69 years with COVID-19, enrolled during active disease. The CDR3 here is CASSLRLRGYTF. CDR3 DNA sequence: TGTGCCAGCAGTCTTCGACTTAGGGGCTACACCTTC.